This T cell receptor (beta chain) comes out of a study of CD8 T cells in Susac syndrome. The V end lost 3 bases, the J end lost 4 bases, and 7 bases lay between the germline ends. Germline CDR1 LNHDA, CDR2 SQIVND (reference sequence). The CDR3 has 13 residues. After extraction with the RNeasy kit, roughly 0.5 to 1 ug of the RNA was reverse transcribed using random hexamers. The CDR3 of TCR beta was amplified by immunoSEQ multiplex PCR across 54 Vbeta and 13 Jbeta. MiXCR was run by TCRdb on the immunoSEQ multiplex PCR reads, yielding one entry per CDR3 protein. Here the sample spans 90,000 to 150,000 distinct CDR3 sequences, 80% to 95% being singletons. Findings of the study overall: As the study acknowledged, the number of individuals who were part of its TCR sequencing and HLA analysis was relatively small.

Details on this clonotype: Antigen unknown.

The sequenced target, TCR beta, came from blood CD8+ and CD4+ T cells. CD8+ and CD4+ T cells were negatively isolated; TEMRA cells were FACS-enriched. This TCR came from a human donor in good health. Input material: CD8+ T cells from PBMCs. The chain couples TRBV19 to TRBJ1-5, with D unclear. The CDR3 nucleotides read TGTGCCAGTAGTATCATCACGAATCAGCCCCAGCATTTT. It yields the protein CASSIITNQPQHF.